A single sample is the source of the 16 T cell receptor beta chains below, sequenced in a study of blood T cell repertoires in COVID-19. The assay was immunoSEQ multiplex PCR, and TCRdb's table has in-frame clones only and misses some. The profile shows some 200,000 clones, around 80% of them singletons. Sequencing input: peripheral blood. These receptors were collected from a woman of 80 years or more with COVID-19, enrolled during active disease.

This sequence joins TRBV4-2 and TRBJ2-1; 7 bases agree with TRBD2. This CDR3 is built from 14 residues. Germline loops: CDR1 LGHNA, CDR2 YNFKEQ. J lost 7 bases, V lost 3 bases, and 6 bases had no gene match. The CDR3 nucleotides read TGTGCCAGCAGCCAGGGGGGGAAGACGAATGAGCAGTTCTTC. As protein: CASSQGGKTNEQFF.

This clone was seen a single time. The V gene is TRBV19, the J gene TRBJ2-3, with a tentative D call TRBD2 (6 bases). CDR1 is LNHDA and CDR2 is SQIVND in the germline V gene (reference sequence). The CDR3 spans 15 residues. This CDR3 is CASRERGTGGDTQYF. The CDR3 DNA reads TGTGCATCTCGGGAACGGGGGACCGGGGGAGATACGCAGTATTTT.

The chain uses TRBV3-1 (or the pseudogene TRBV3-2) and TRBJ1-5; D gene ambiguous. CDR1 LGHDT and CDR2 YNNKEL come from the germline V gene (reference sequence). V was shortened by 1 base and J by 5 bases, with 12 bases between the two germline ends. CDR3 length: 15 residues. The DNA for the CDR3 is TGTGCCAGCAGCCAAGCACGGGGATCGGATCAGCCCCAGCATTTT. Translation gives CASSQARGSDQPQHF.

This sequence joins TRBV2 and TRBJ2-5, with D tentatively TRBD2 (5 bases). CDR3 length: 13 amino acids. Germline V lookup: CDR1 SNHLY, CDR2 FYNNEI. Trimming took off 7 bases at V and 6 bases at J, with 15 bases between the two ends. CDR3 nucleotide sequence: TGTGCCAGCAAGGAGCAGCCCGGGAAGACCCAGTACTTC. It specifies CASKEQPGKTQYF.

CDR3 DNA: TGCGCCAGCAGCCCGGACAGGGGTTTTGGCTACACCTTC. As protein: CASSPDRGFGYTF. This chain connects TRBV5-1 to TRBJ1-2; 9 positions agree with TRBD1. This CDR3 is 13 amino acids long. The germline V gene encodes CDR1 SGHRS and CDR2 YFSETQ. V shed 4 bases and J 7 bases; nucleotides not matched to a gene: 5.

There are a few counts of this clone. The chain joins TRBV27 to TRBJ1-2, with D possibly being TRBD1 (5 bases). Trimming cost V 2 bases and J 8 bases, with 12 bases left between them. The germline CDR1 and CDR2 sequences are MNHEY and SMNVEV (reference sequence). This CDR3 spans 13 amino acids. The CDR3 loop reads CASSLRGEGGYTF. The CDR3 nucleotides are TGTGCCAGCAGTTTAAGGGGTGAAGGCGGCTACACCTTC.

The J gene is TRBJ2-1, the V gene TRBV4-1; D might be TRBD2 (7 bases). The CDR3 length is 15 residues. Trimming left V 1 base short and J 4 bases short, with 11 bases between. Germline V CDR1 and CDR2: MGHRA, YSYEKL. CDR3 sequence reads: CASSQGGGIYNEQFF. The CDR3 DNA reads as TGCGCCAGCAGCCAAGGGGGGGGCATATACAATGAGCAGTTCTTC.

The J gene is TRBJ2-3, the V gene TRBV27; 7 bases are shared with TRBD1. Per the germline V gene, CDR1 is MNHEY and CDR2 is SMNVEV (reference sequence). This CDR3 is 15 amino acids long. J was trimmed by 2 bases and V by 6 bases; bases with no gene match: 8. CDR3 region: CASRERDRLTDTQYF. CDR3 nucleotides: TGTGCCAGCAGGGAGAGGGACAGACTCACAGATACGCAGTATTTT.

The J gene is TRBJ2-5, the V gene TRBV4-1; 12 nucleotides line up with TRBD2. This CDR3 has 17 amino acids. Germline V gene lookup returns CDR1 MGHRA and CDR2 YSYEKL. J was trimmed by 4 bases and V by 4 bases; bases with no gene match: 10. The CDR3, as DNA: TGCGCCAGCAGCCGGGAAAAGACTAGCGGGGGCCGAGAGACCCAGTACTTC. It encodes CASSREKTSGGRETQYF.

Only a few counts were recorded for this clone. CDR3 sequence (DNA): TGCGCCAGCAGCTTAGAAGGGGCTTTTGGGTACGAGCAGTACTTC. This sequence encodes CASSLEGAFGYEQYF. The chain combines TRBV5-1 with TRBJ2-7; D is possibly TRBD1 (5 bases). This CDR3 region has 15 residues. The V end was cut by 2 bases, the J end by 4 bases, with 16 bases between. Germline V lookup: CDR1 SGHRS, CDR2 YFSETQ.

The V gene is TRBV21-1, the J gene TRBJ2-7; the D segment call TRBD1 is taken from the table without a DNA check. TRBV21-1 is an annotated pseudogene. The CDR3 has 16 residues. In nucleotides, the CDR3 is TGTGCCAGCGGGGTTCAAGGGGCTCCCTCGCCCCACGAGCAGTACTTC. Amino acid sequence: CASGVQGAPSPHEQYF.

The chain couples TRBV12-3 or TRBV12-4 to TRBJ1-6, with D tentatively TRBD1 (5 bases). The CDR3 has 13 residues. Trimming stripped 9 bases from V and 5 bases from J, with 11 bases between. CDR3 in amino acids: CASKEGHNSPLHF. The CDR3 DNA sequence: TGTGCCAGTAAGGAGGGGCATAATTCACCCCTCCACTTT.

The V and J genes are TRBV6-5 and TRBJ2-2; D unclear. Trimming stripped 2 bases from V and 6 bases from J, with 7 bases between. Germline V gene lookup returns CDR1 MNHEY and CDR2 SVGAGI. This CDR3 comprises 13 residues. The CDR3: CASSYLSPGELFF. CDR3 nucleotides: TGTGCCAGCAGTTACCTCTCCCCCGGGGAGCTGTTTTTT.

V and J are TRBV7-3 and TRBJ1-1; D not certain. Trimming shortened V by 3 bases and J by 4 bases, and 15 bases separated the two germline ends. This CDR3 comprises 15 residues. Germline V CDR1 and CDR2: SGHTA, FQGTGA. CDR3 protein: CASSLGAPEITEAFF. CDR3 coding DNA: TGTGCCAGCAGCTTGGGTGCTCCGGAGATCACTGAAGCTTTCTTT.

The chain couples TRBV5-1 to TRBJ2-5, with TRBD2 matching over 8 bases. The germline gives CDR1 SGHRS, CDR2 YFSETQ. J lost 5 bases, V lost 0 bases, and 6 bases had no gene match. There are 15 residues in the CDR3. CDR3 sequence reads: CASSLVGRGDETQYF. Written as DNA, the CDR3 is TGCGCCAGCAGCTTGGTAGGGCGGGGGGACGAGACCCAGTACTTC.

The chain employs TRBV7-6 and TRBJ2-3; 10 nucleotides agree with TRBD2. The V gene end was trimmed by 2 bases and the J gene end by 0 bases; junction bases not matched to a gene: 2. There are 16 residues in the CDR3. Germline-derived CDR1 and CDR2 are SGHVS and FNYEAQ. CDR3 amino acids: CASSLIAGGSTDTQYF. The CDR3 nucleotides read TGTGCCAGCAGCTTAATAGCGGGGGGTAGCACAGATACGCAGTATTTT.